The table lists the clone carrying this T cell receptor beta chain with a few counts. Its antigen is still unknown. Time point in this sample: persistent/refractory GD, antithyroid drugs over 5 years with positive TRAb. Isolated PBMC RNA provided the starting material for the TCR library. The authors built TCR beta libraries using iRepertoire HTBI primers and Arm-PCR of CDR3 regions. Per the original methods: Analysis of the samples identified 50 to 70 TRBV and 13 to 15 TRBJ segments. TCRdb passed the multiplex PCR reads through MiXCR, listing each CDR3 protein once. These V and J calls derive from TCRdb rather than the authors' analysis. Of fewer than 600,000 distinct CDR3 sequences listed, about 22% are singletons. The sample is drawn from a study of regulatory T cells in long-lasting Graves disease. Points from the study as a whole: Sample size, which was small, may have reduced accuracy.

The CDR3 is made up of 17 amino acids. CDR1 is KGHDR, CDR2 SFDVKD, per germline. V lost 3 bases and J 2 bases, leaving 18 bases between the germline ends. The material sequenced was peripheral blood mononuclear cells (PBMCs), taken when the disease was refractory, from a patient treated with antithyroid drugs. The chain joins TRBV24-1 to TRBJ2-5; D may match TRBD1 or TRBD2 (5 bases each). This TCR was sampled from a female donor with Graves disease. For the CDR3, the DNA is TGTGCCACCAGTGATACCCCGGGACGGACGATGCAAGAGACCCAGTACTTC. Its translation is CATSDTPGRTMQETQYF.